These 31 T cell receptor beta chains were sequenced from one sample in a study of CD8 T cells in Susac syndrome. Reverse transcription of 0.5 to 1 ug RNA was performed with random hexamers. TCRdb re-derived calls from the immunoSEQ multiplex PCR reads in MiXCR, one entry per CDR3 protein. The profile shows some 160,000 distinct CDR3 sequences, 90% to 95% of them singletons. Input material: CD4+ T cells from PBMCs. Receptors originate from a human donor with Susac syndrome.

The CDR3 DNA reads TGTGCCAGCAGCGCAAACACAGATACGCAGTATTTT. Amino acid sequence: CASSANTDTQYF. The chain joins TRBV9 to TRBJ2-3, with D unresolved. This CDR3 is 12 amino acids long. Deletions cut 3 bases from V and 2 bases from J, with 4 bases between. Per germline, CDR1 SGDLS and CDR2 YYNGEE.

The chain combines TRBV25-1 with TRBJ1-5; tentatively, D is TRBD1 (5 bases). Germline CDR1 and CDR2: MGHDK and SYGVNS. This CDR3 is built from 15 residues. V shed 3 bases and J shed 2 bases, with 11 bases lying between them. The CDR3 spells CASSDSGGGNQPQHF. In DNA form, the CDR3 reads TGTGCCAGCAGTGATTCCGGGGGGGGCAATCAGCCCCAGCATTTT.

V and J are TRBV20-1 and TRBJ2-7; D assignment may be TRBD1 or TRBD2 (6 bases each). Per the germline V gene, CDR1 is DFQATT and CDR2 is SNEGSKA (reference sequence). V was trimmed by 5 bases and J by 4 bases, leaving 15 bases between them. CDR3 length: 13 residues. CDR3 region: CSAAGGELYEQYF. The CDR3 nucleotides read TGCAGTGCTGCCGGGGGCGAACTTTACGAGCAGTACTTC.

V gene TRBV9 combines with J gene TRBJ1-2; 8 nucleotides align to TRBD1. Losses at the gene ends were 3 bases for V and 0 bases for J; bases not matched to a gene: 7. This CDR3 contains 16 residues. Germline V gives CDR1 SGDLS, CDR2 YYNGEE. CDR3 in amino acids: CASSEPDRGPNYGYTF. CDR3 nucleotide sequence: TGTGCCAGCAGCGAGCCCGACAGGGGTCCTAACTATGGCTACACCTTC.

This clonotype was counted a single time. CDR3: CASSVYGASGETQYF. In nucleotides, the CDR3 is TGTGCCAGCAGTGTTTACGGGGCGTCCGGAGAGACCCAGTACTTC. V gene TRBV2 combines with J gene TRBJ2-5; D might be TRBD1 or TRBD2, each matching 5 bases. The germline CDR1 and CDR2 sequences are SNHLY and FYNNEI. This CDR3 comprises 15 residues. V shed 4 bases and J shed 4 bases, with 16 bases lying between them.

This clonotype was seen only once. The V call is TRBV29-1, the J call TRBJ2-1; 12 bases fit TRBD2. The CDR3 is 14 residues long. V shed 7 bases and J 2 bases; nucleotides not matched to a gene: 3. Germline V CDR1 and CDR2: SQVTM, ANQGSEA. The CDR3 reads CSASSGGAYNEQFF. CDR3 DNA: TGCAGCGCCTCTAGCGGGGGGGCCTACAATGAGCAGTTCTTC.

The chain carries TRBV29-1 and TRBJ1-2; D gene uncertain. V was pared by 4 bases and J by 8 bases, with 17 bases between. The CDR3 totals 13 residues. The germline gives CDR1 SQVTM, CDR2 ANQGSEA. DNA of the CDR3: TGCAGCGTTGGCGGAGCAGGTCTGGGGGGCTACACCTTC. Protein product: CSVGGAGLGGYTF.

The chain uses TRBV11-2 and TRBJ1-5; D unresolved. There are 16 residues in the CDR3. V was cut by 4 bases and J by 0 bases, with 13 bases left in between. Germline V lookup: CDR1 SGHAT, CDR2 FQNNGV. This CDR3 is CASSSGWWNSNQPQHF. CDR3 coding DNA: TGTGCCAGCAGCTCCGGATGGTGGAATAGCAATCAGCCCCAGCATTTT.

This chain joins TRBV10-3 and TRBJ2-7; TRBD1 might be the D (6 bases). The CDR3 totals 15 residues. The germline V gene encodes CDR1 ENHRY and CDR2 SYGVKD. The ends were cut back, 4 bases at V and 0 bases at J, with 13 bases in the middle. CDR3: CAISAEIGGSYEQYF. The CDR3 bases are TGTGCCATCAGTGCGGAAATAGGGGGCTCCTACGAGCAGTACTTC.

The chain employs TRBV4-1 and TRBJ2-7, with D tentatively TRBD1 (6 bases). This CDR3 region has 14 residues. Germline V lookup: CDR1 MGHRA, CDR2 YSYEKL. V lost 3 bases, J lost 3 bases, and 12 bases lay in between. The CDR3 nucleotides are TGCGCCAGCAGCCAGGTGGGACATAACTACGAGCAGTACTTC. Translating it yields CASSQVGHNYEQYF.

The chain has TRBV20-1 and TRBJ1-3; D perhaps matches TRBD1 (6 bases). The CDR3 contains 14 residues. V lost 4 bases and J 2 bases, leaving 12 bases between the germline ends. The germline gives CDR1 DFQATT, CDR2 SNEGSKA (reference sequence). Here the CDR3 reads CSATRDTTGNTIYF. In nucleotides, the CDR3 is TGCAGTGCTACTCGGGACACCACTGGAAACACCATATATTTT.

This clonotype was counted a single time. CDR3 DNA sequence: TGCAGCGTTGATGGCAGGGGGCTCATGAACACTGAAGCTTTCTTT. It is translated as CSVDGRGLMNTEAFF. V and J are TRBV29-1 and TRBJ1-1, with 8 bases that match TRBD1. This CDR3 contains 15 residues. V shed 3 bases and J 0 bases; nucleotides not matched to a gene: 6. CDR1 is SQVTM and CDR2 is ANQGSEA in the germline V gene.

The CDR3: CASSHRDRAAGELFF. CDR3 nucleotide sequence: TGTGCCAGCAGTCACCGGGACAGGGCGGCCGGGGAGCTGTTTTTT. This rearrangement joins TRBV6-1 to TRBJ2-2; 9 nucleotides line up with TRBD1. Germline V CDR1 and CDR2: MNHNS, SASEGT. V gave up 5 bases and J gave up 6 bases; unmatched junction bases: 7. The CDR3 totals 15 residues.

V gene TRBV12-5 combines with J gene TRBJ2-3; possibly TRBD2 for D (5 bases). The CDR3 length is 15 residues. V gave up 1 base and J gave up 4 bases, with 12 bases separating them. The germline V gene has CDR1 LGHNT and CDR2 FRNRAP. CDR3 nucleotide sequence: TGTGCTAGTGGTTTGGGGCTAGCCCCCTCAGATACGCAGTATTTT. This translates into CASGLGLAPSDTQYF.

The rearrangement joins TRBV24-1 to TRBJ1-2; D call uncertain. Trimming left V 0 bases short and J 7 bases short, with 14 bases between. Germline values: CDR1 KGHDR, CDR2 SFDVKD. This CDR3 has 15 residues. CDR3 residues: CATSDLQKKRCGYTF. DNA for the CDR3: TGTGCCACCAGTGATTTGCAGAAGAAGCGGTGTGGCTACACCTTC.

V gene TRBV29-1 combines with J gene TRBJ1-2; 9 nucleotides match TRBD1. The V and J ends lost 4 bases and 4 bases, in that order; junction bases with no gene match: 7. CDR1 is SQVTM and CDR2 is ANQGSEA in the germline V gene. CDR3 length: 14 residues. Here the CDR3 DNA reads TGCAGCGTTGTGCACAGGGGGCGAACCTATGGCTACACCTTC. This codes for CSVVHRGRTYGYTF.

The chain uses TRBV15 and TRBJ2-7; the D gene is possibly TRBD1 (6 bases). V lost 4 bases and J 6 bases, leaving 22 bases between the germline ends. Per the germline V gene, CDR1 is LNHNV and CDR2 is YYDKDF (reference sequence). The CDR3 length is 16 residues. This CDR3 reads CATSTQGSVRRGEQYF. The CDR3 DNA reads TGTGCCACCAGCACACAGGGTTCGGTTCGCCGGGGCGAGCAGTACTTC. Together with reference TRBV15 and TRBJ2-7, the CDR3 gives the full variable domain: DAMVIQNPRYQVTQFGKPVTLSCSQTLNHNVMYWYQQKSSQAPKLLFHYYDKDFNNEADTPDNFQSRRPNTSFCFLDIRSPGLGDTAMYLCATSTQGSVRRGEQYFGPGTRLTVT.

The chain joins TRBV2 to TRBJ1-6; 8 nucleotides agree with TRBD1. The germline V gene encodes CDR1 SNHLY and CDR2 FYNNEI. The trim removed 5 bases at V and 3 bases at J, leaving 3 bases unmatched. The CDR3 sequence is 15 residues long. CDR3 sequence: CASSRDRGYNSPLHF. The CDR3 nucleotides are TGTGCCAGCAGTCGCGACAGGGGCTATAATTCACCCCTCCACTTT.

This clonotype was observed a single time. The chain recombines TRBV6-1 with TRBJ2-5; D is unclear. V was cut by 1 base and J by 0 bases, with 6 bases left in between. Germline V lookup: CDR1 MNHNS, CDR2 SASEGT. The CDR3 length is 14 residues. CDR3 sequence (DNA): TGTGCCAGCAGTGAAGTGCAGTACCAAGAGACCCAGTACTTC. Residues: CASSEVQYQETQYF.

The chain recombines TRBV27 with TRBJ1-6; D is uncertain. This CDR3 is 16 amino acids long. Per the germline V gene, CDR1 is MNHEY and CDR2 is SMNVEV (reference sequence). Trimming shortened V by 3 bases and J by 7 bases, and 16 bases separated the two germline ends. The CDR3 loop reads CASSFLPTAPNSPLHF. In nucleotides, the CDR3 is TGTGCCAGCAGTTTCTTGCCGACGGCCCCCAATTCACCCCTCCACTTT.

In this sample, this clonotype turned up once. This rearrangement joins TRBV3-1 to TRBJ1-6; 10 bases are shared with TRBD1. Germline trimming cut 2 bases from V and 11 bases from J; bases unmatched to any gene: 9. This CDR3 is 16 amino acids long. Per germline, CDR1 LGHDT and CDR2 YNNKEL (reference sequence). This CDR3 is CASSQNLGQGIPPLHF. The DNA of the CDR3 is TGTGCCAGCAGCCAAAACCTGGGACAGGGGATACCACCCCTCCACTTT.

The gene calls are TRBV3-1 and TRBJ1-5; possible D gene TRBD1, 5 bases. Germline CDR1 and CDR2: LGHDT and YNNKEL (reference sequence). Deletions cut 5 bases from V and 6 bases from J, with 14 bases between. The CDR3 is 14 amino acids. The CDR3 DNA is TGTGCCAGCAGCACGGGCGGGGGTGGTCAGCCCCAGCATTTT. Protein sequence: CASSTGGGGQPQHF.

The chain uses TRBV6-1 and TRBJ2-7; D gene ambiguous. CDR1 is MNHNS and CDR2 is SASEGT in the germline V gene. The CDR3 sequence is 15 residues long. V lost 1 base and J lost 2, with 12 bases in between. CDR3 residues: CASSEVVGSPYEQYF. Here the CDR3 DNA reads TGTGCCAGCAGTGAAGTCGTAGGGTCGCCCTACGAGCAGTACTTC.

This chain joins TRBV7-2 and TRBJ1-2, with 7 positions matching TRBD1. The CDR3 consists of 14 residues. V shed 5 bases and J 8 bases; nucleotides not matched to a gene: 11. Germline loops: CDR1 SGHTA, CDR2 FQGNSA. The CDR3 loop is CASSMGRGQGGYTF. CDR3 DNA: TGTGCCAGCAGCATGGGGAGGGGGCAGGGAGGCTACACCTTC.

The rearrangement links TRBV7-2 to TRBJ2-5; TRBD2 might be the D (5 bases). Germline CDR1 reads SGHTA; CDR2 reads FQGNSA. The CDR3 loop spans 13 amino acids. Trimming cost V 11 bases and J 0 bases, with 13 bases left between them. CDR3 residues: CASEGAYQETQYF. The DNA for the CDR3 is TGTGCCTCCGAGGGAGCGTACCAAGAGACCCAGTACTTC.

V usage is TRBV2 and J usage is TRBJ2-1; no firm D call. Germline CDR1 SNHLY, CDR2 FYNNEI. Trimming left V 6 bases short and J 12 bases short, with 12 bases between. This CDR3 spans 11 amino acids. The CDR3 loop reads CASRYAVGQFF. The CDR3 bases are TGTGCCAGCAGGTACGCCGTCGGGCAGTTCTTC.

This clonotype was observed once. The chain is built from TRBV5-6 and TRBJ2-7; 9 nucleotides line up with TRBD1. The CDR3 is made up of 14 amino acids. J was trimmed by 5 bases and V by 0 bases; bases with no gene match: 3. Germline V lookup: CDR1 SGHDT, CDR2 YYEEEE. In nucleotides, the CDR3 is TGTGCCAGCAGCTTGGACAGGGGGCTTGACGAGCAGTACTTC. Residues: CASSLDRGLDEQYF.

The chain employs TRBV6-2 or TRBV6-3 and TRBJ2-4; tentative D call: TRBD1 (6 bases). V lost 7 bases to trimming and J lost 4 bases, with 20 bases between them. The CDR3 extends over 16 amino acids. Per the germline V gene, CDR1 is MNHEY and CDR2 is SVGEGT. The CDR3 here is CASTNPTGGGKNIQYF. In DNA, the CDR3 is TGTGCCAGCACCAACCCGACAGGTGGGGGAAAAAACATTCAGTACTTC.

The rearrangement links TRBV5-6 to TRBJ2-1; TRBD1 matches 9 bases. Trimming cost V 4 bases and J 6 bases; bases outside gene matches: 8. There are 15 residues in the CDR3. Germline CDR1 SGHDT, CDR2 YYEEEE. Written as DNA, the CDR3 is TGTGCCAGCAGCACAGGGACAGGGCGATCCAATGAGCAGTTCTTC. Amino acids: CASSTGTGRSNEQFF.

This clonotype was recorded once. This chain links TRBV15 with TRBJ1-2; D not resolved. The V and J ends lost 0 bases and 8 bases respectively, with 16 bases between them. Germline lookup yields CDR1 LNHNV and CDR2 YYDKDF (reference sequence). The CDR3 runs to 15 residues. The CDR3 protein is CATSREPVVRSGYTF. Here the CDR3 DNA reads TGTGCCACCAGCAGAGAACCTGTGGTCCGGAGCGGCTACACCTTC.

The chain carries TRBV7-9 and TRBJ2-7; TRBD2 aligns across 8 bases. V shed 7 bases, J shed 4 bases, and the junction held 3 bases outside the gene matches. CDR3 size: 12 residues. The germline V gene encodes CDR1 SEHNR and CDR2 FQNEAQ (reference sequence). This CDR3 reads CASNREGYEQYF. The CDR3 DNA reads TGTGCCAGCAACCGGGAGGGGTACGAGCAGTACTTC.